Reported below is one T cell receptor (beta chain). The record originates from a study of blood T cell repertoires in COVID-19. Germline CDR1 is SNHLY and CDR2 is FYNNEI. CDR3 length: 15 amino acids. The trim removed 3 bases at V and 2 bases at J, leaving 4 bases unmatched. Source study methods: Counts of nucleated cells, estimated from reference gene primer amplification, were obtained. The protocol was immunoSEQ multiplex PCR, while the TCRdb copy is restricted to in-frame clones and leaves out a portion. The DNA gave D and trimming, while V, J and clone size come from that table. The sample shows about 200,000 clones, approximately 86% of them seen only once.

The origin of this receptor is a woman aged 35 to 49 with acute COVID-19. The rearrangement links TRBV2 to TRBJ1-3; 7 bases map to TRBD1. Sequencing was carried out using PBMCs or T cells enriched from blood (not recorded which). CDR3 nucleotides: TGTGCCAGCAGTGACGAGGGGACAGCTGGAAACACCATATATTTT. This codes for CASSDEGTAGNTIYF.